Sequencing of this T cell receptor beta chain was carried out in a study of sequential checkpoint blockade in melanoma. On the study more broadly: First-line arms were nivolumab then ipilimumab, or the reverse, randomized 1:1. Each arm's sequence ended with maintenance nivolumab.

The assay was immunoSEQ multiplex PCR, and TCRdb's table has in-frame clones only and misses some. The sample lists about 460 clones; around 10% were seen once. The V end lost 5 bases, the J end lost 7 bases, and 15 bases lay between the germline ends. The germline V gene has CDR1 SGDLS and CDR2 YYNGEE. There are 13 residues in the CDR3. The treatment is: randomized to nivolumab then ipilimumab (arm A) or the reverse (arm B). The sample was tumor tissue (inferred from file names), taken from a patient given nivolumab and ipilimumab in sequence. V is TRBV9 and J is TRBJ1-2; no definite D call. This receptor was identified in a human donor with melanoma. The CDR3 is CASSVDRTVGYTF. CDR3 nucleotides: TGTGCCAGCAGTGTGGACCGAACCGTTGGCTACACCTTC.